Following are 18 T cell receptor beta chains from one sample sequenced in a study of T cell clones after liver transplantation. Profiled with immunoSEQ multiplex PCR; TCRdb holds only in-frame clones, not every one. The data show tens of thousands of clones, with 70% to 90% seen just once and about 2.5% held by the top ten. The material was CD4+ T cells from blood, obtained at the 22-month timepoint. The receptors derive from a human patient who received a liver transplant. T cells may partly derive from the graft donor.

The chain is built from TRBV7-9 and TRBJ1-3, with TRBD1 identical over 9 bases. The CDR3 covers 15 residues. The germline V gene has CDR1 SEHNR and CDR2 FQNEAQ (reference sequence). V trimming: 6 bases; J trimming: 4 bases; junction bases outside the gene matches: 7. Here the CDR3 DNA reads TGTGCCAGCAGTCACGGACAGGGGACAGGAAACACCATATATTTT. Its translation: CASSHGQGTGNTIYF.

In its sample, this clone was seen many times. The chain joins TRBV9 to TRBJ2-1, with TRBD2 identical over 9 bases. CDR1 and CDR2 from the germline V gene are SGDLS and YYNGEE. The CDR3 covers 15 residues. V trimming: 4 bases; J trimming: 1 base; junction bases outside the gene matches: 3. CDR3 region: CASSPSGDSYNEQFF. The CDR3 nucleotides read TGTGCCAGCAGCCCTAGCGGGGATTCCTACAATGAGCAGTTCTTC.

The gene calls are TRBV9 and TRBJ2-3, with 9 positions matching TRBD2. The CDR3 extends over 16 amino acids. V shed 0 bases, J shed 5 bases, and the junction held 7 bases outside the gene matches. In germline, CDR1 is SGDLS, CDR2 YYNGEE. The CDR3 bases are TGTGCCAGCAGCGTAGAAGCGGGAGGCCATGAAGATACGCAGTATTTT. It is translated as CASSVEAGGHEDTQYF.

In this sample, this clone turned up once. The gene calls are TRBV7-3 and TRBJ2-7; TRBD2 aligns across 9 bases. Germline loops: CDR1 SGHTA, CDR2 FQGTGA. With V trimmed by 2 bases and J by 2 bases, 4 bases remained unmatched. The CDR3 runs 15 residues. For the CDR3, the DNA is TGTGCCAGCAGCTTAGGGGGCGGGAGGGCCTACGAGCAGTACTTC. This encodes CASSLGGGRAYEQYF.

This clone is a singleton in its sample. The chain recombines TRBV5-1 with TRBJ1-1; D call uncertain. From germline, CDR1 is SGHRS and CDR2 YFSETQ. This CDR3 spans 11 amino acids. V gave up 6 bases and J gave up 11 bases, with 14 bases separating them. CDR3 nucleotides: TGCGCCAGCAAGATGCAGGCCGAGGCTTTCTTT. Translation: CASKMQAEAFF.

The genes are TRBV7-2 and TRBJ2-7; D unresolved. Germline V CDR1 and CDR2: SGHTA, FQGNSA. V was trimmed by 6 bases and J by 9 bases, leaving 18 bases between them. This CDR3 contains 13 residues. The CDR3: CASSFVSAERQYF. CDR3 DNA: TGTGCCAGCAGTTTTGTATCGGCGGAGAGGCAGTACTTC.

The chain employs TRBV2 and TRBJ2-7; D is possibly TRBD1 or TRBD2 (5 bases each). CDR1 and CDR2 from the germline V gene are SNHLY and FYNNEI. The CDR3 extends over 14 amino acids. Between the trimmed V and J ends, which lost 2 bases and 3 bases, there was a span of 11 bases. CDR3 protein: CASSESREHYEQYF. CDR3 nucleotides: TGTGCCAGCAGTGAATCCAGGGAGCACTACGAGCAGTACTTC. Complete variable domain (other parts from reference TRBV2 and TRBJ2-7): EPEVTQTPSHQVTQMGQEVILRCVPISNHLYFYWYRQILGQKVEFLVSFYNNEISEKSEIFDDQFSVERPDGSNFTLKIRSTKLEDSAMYFCASSESREHYEQYFGPGTRLTVT.

As DNA, the CDR3 is TGTGCCAGCAGTTTATGGGGACGGAGCTCTGGGGCCAACGTCCTGACTTTC. Its translation is CASSLWGRSSGANVLTF. The rearrangement joins TRBV28 to TRBJ2-6, with D perhaps assigned TRBD1 or TRBD2 (5 bases each). The CDR3 consists of 17 residues. Trimming shortened V by 0 bases and J by 0 bases, and 9 bases separated the two germline ends. The germline CDR1 and CDR2 sequences are MDHEN and SYDVKM.

This clone was detected only once. A junction end diverges from the germline sequence, so it may reflect a read error. The chain combines TRBV7-6 with TRBJ2-7; D is undetermined. Germline V gene lookup returns CDR1 SGHVS and CDR2 FNYEAQ. CDR3 length equals 14 residues. The CDR3 reads CASGFGTEVHEQYF. CDR3 in DNA: TGTGCCAGCGGCTTCGGAACCGAGGTGCACGAGCAGTACTTC. The variable domain in full, completed from reference TRBV7-6 and TRBJ2-7, reads GAGVSQSPRYKVTKRGQDVALRCDPISGHVSLYWYRQALGQGPEFLTYFNYEAQQDKSGLPNDRFSAERPEGSISTLTIQRTEQRDSAMYRCASGFGTEVHEQYFGPGTRLTVT.

The chain uses TRBV30 and TRBJ1-4; no firm D call. Per germline, CDR1 GTSNPN and CDR2 SVGIG (reference sequence). V was cut by 1 base and J by 8 bases, with 14 bases left in between. The CDR3 has 14 residues. The CDR3: CAWSDGVIGEKLFF. As DNA, the CDR3 is TGTGCCTGGAGTGATGGAGTTATCGGCGAAAAACTGTTTTTT.

The chain recombines TRBV11-2 with TRBJ2-5; perhaps TRBD1 as D (6 bases). V lost 6 bases and J 2 bases, leaving 13 bases between the germline ends. The CDR3 contains 14 residues. The germline V gene encodes CDR1 SGHAT and CDR2 FQNNGV. CDR3 in DNA: TGTGCCAGCAGAAAAGACAGGTCTCAAGAGACCCAGTACTTC. Its protein product is CASRKDRSQETQYF.

On this clone: One end of the junction is discordant with germline, which a read error may explain. V is TRBV5-6 and J is TRBJ2-1; possibly TRBD1 or TRBD2 for D (6 bases each). The CDR3 is made up of 11 amino acids. Germline lookup yields CDR1 SGHDT and CDR2 YYEEEE. For the CDR3, the DNA is TGTGCCAGCAGCTTTTCGGGGGCTATGGTCTTC. This gives the protein CASSFSGAMVF.

The J gene is TRBJ2-7, the V gene TRBV18, with 8 bases lining up with TRBD1. This CDR3 is 14 amino acids long. The germline gives CDR1 KGHSH, CDR2 LQKENI. J was trimmed by 6 bases and V by 6 bases; bases with no gene match: 10. CDR3 amino acids: CASSRGQDRVEQYF. In nucleotides, the CDR3 is TGTGCCAGCTCCCGGGGACAGGACAGGGTCGAGCAGTACTTC.

The chain has TRBV19 and TRBJ1-2, with 10 bases identical to TRBD1. Trimming took 7 bases from V and 0 from J; bases not matched to a gene: 2. Germline V gives CDR1 LNHDA, CDR2 SQIVND (reference sequence). This CDR3 region has 14 residues. The CDR3 region has the DNA TGTGCCAGTACCGGGACAGGGGCTAACTATGGCTACACCTTC. Amino acid sequence: CASTGTGANYGYTF.

The gene calls are TRBV4-2 and TRBJ1-3; D gene uncertain. V lost 3 bases to trimming and J lost 7 bases, with 19 bases between them. The CDR3 spans 16 residues. CDR1 is LGHNA, CDR2 YNFKEQ, per germline. In DNA, the CDR3 is TGTGCCAGCAGCCAGTCTACCTCGGTCCTGGATAACACCATATATTTT. Protein: CASSQSTSVLDNTIYF.

The chain links TRBV28 to TRBJ2-7; TRBD1 agrees at 8 bases. The length of the CDR3 is 15 residues. Germline CDR1 is MDHEN and CDR2 is SYDVKM. The trim removed 3 bases at V and 2 bases at J, leaving 6 bases unmatched. The CDR3 coding sequence is TGTGCCAGCAGTTTCAGGGACAGGCCCACCTACGAGCAGTACTTC. Residues: CASSFRDRPTYEQYF.

V is TRBV6-1 and J is TRBJ1-4; D remains unclear. Germline V lookup: CDR1 MNHNS, CDR2 SASEGT. The CDR3 sequence is 15 residues long. V lost 5 bases and J lost 1, with 11 bases in between. The CDR3 nucleotides read TGTGCCAGCAGTAATTCCAGGATAACTAATGAAAAACTGTTTTTT. Its translation: CASSNSRITNEKLFF.

The CDR3 protein is CASSVVSQGGRDTQYF. CDR3 bases: TGTGCCAGCAGCGTAGTGTCCCAGGGGGGCCGTGATACGCAGTATTTT. The chain uses TRBV9 and TRBJ2-3; the D gene is possibly TRBD1 (7 bases). Germline V gene data show CDR1 as SGDLS and CDR2 as YYNGEE. V was pared by 0 bases and J by 6 bases, with 17 bases between. The length of the CDR3 is 16 residues.